These 32 T cell receptor beta chains were all obtained from the same sample, sequenced in a study of shared clonotypes between healthy human individuals. TCRdb's copy holds only in-frame clones and misses some; the assay was immunoSEQ multiplex PCR. The sample yields about half a million clones, over 70% seen once. The source material was PBMCs. These receptors all come from a woman between 35 and 50 years old in good health. Some clones in this sample may be carry-over from other donors' samples.

Concerning this clone: Distinct nucleotide sequences in the sample also encode this CDR3. J is TRBJ2-3 and V is TRBV5-1; no clear D. V lost 2 bases to trimming and J lost 1 base, with 5 bases between them. The CDR3 totals 13 residues. Germline CDR1 is SGHRS and CDR2 is YFSETQ. The CDR3 sequence: CASSFSGTDTQYF. CDR3 coding DNA: TGCGCCAGCAGCTTTAGTGGCACAGATACGCAGTATTTT.

The rearrangement joins TRBV5-1 to TRBJ2-7, with D uncertain. The CDR3 covers 14 residues. Trimming took off 1 base at V and 0 bases at J, with 8 bases between the two ends. Looked up from germline, CDR1 is SGHRS and CDR2 is YFSETQ. The CDR3 region is CASSLSHNSYEQYF. For the CDR3, the DNA is TGCGCCAGCAGCTTGTCACACAACTCCTACGAGCAGTACTTC.

To note about this clone: Only one base separates this from a far larger clonotype, so it likely reflects a read error. The same CDR3 is also encoded by other DNA sequences in this sample. The CDR3 DNA follows: TGTGCCAGCAGCGAAGGGCCATATGAAGCTTCCTTT. Its translation is CASSEGPYEASF. The chain is built from TRBV4-2 and TRBJ1-1; the D is unclear. Germline assignment: CDR1 LGHNA and CDR2 YNFKEQ. The CDR3 contains 12 residues.

This chain links TRBV7-3 with TRBJ2-3, with no clear D. CDR1 and CDR2 (germline): SGHTA, FQGTGA. Trimming removed 3 bases at V and 6 bases at J, with 10 bases between. This CDR3 region has 13 residues. The CDR3 DNA is TGTGCCAGCAGCTTTGTGGGCTCTGATACGCAGTATTTT. It is translated as CASSFVGSDTQYF.

Remarks on this clone: A far larger clone is one base from this, pointing to a likely read error. Distinct nucleotide sequences in the sample also encode this CDR3. The rearrangement links TRBV6-6 to TRBJ2-7, with TRBD1 matching over 10 bases. Germline-derived CDR1 and CDR2 are MNHNY and SVGAGI (reference sequence). The CDR3 runs to 12 residues. The CDR3 DNA sequence: TGTGCCAGCAGTACCGGACAGGGGGGACAGTACTTT. Amino acids: CASSTGQGGQYF.

As to this clone: A far larger clone differs by one base, so this is likely a read error. The rearrangement joins TRBV15 to TRBJ2-5; unclear D gene. CDR1 is LNHNV and CDR2 is YYDKDF in the germline V gene (reference sequence). CDR3 size: 15 residues. This CDR3 reads CATSRDPQQQDTQYF. Here the CDR3 DNA reads TGTGCCACCAGCAGAGATCCTCAGCAACAAGATACCCAGTACTTC.

This chain joins TRBV6-6 and TRBJ2-7; D remains ambiguous. The CDR3 loop spans 13 amino acids. CDR1 and CDR2 (germline): MNHNY, SVGAGI (reference sequence). V dropped 5 bases and J dropped 2 bases, with 10 bases sitting between them. The CDR3, as DNA: TGTGCCAGCAGTCCCACTGGAGCCTACGAGCAGTACTTC. Its translation: CASSPTGAYEQYF.

With regard to this clone: This sequence is one base from a far larger clone and is likely a read error. Different DNA sequences within this sample yield the same CDR3. The J gene is TRBJ2-2, the V gene TRBV5-1; 8 bases are a match to TRBD2. V was clipped by 0 bases and J by 8 bases; unmatched bases: 6. This CDR3 is built from 15 residues. CDR1 is SGHRS, CDR2 YFSETQ, per germline. Here the CDR3 reads CASSLVAGKAGELFF. The CDR3 DNA is TGCGCCAGCAGCTTGGTAGCGGGAAAGGCAGGGGAGCTGTTTTTT.

The V gene is TRBV18, the J gene TRBJ1-1; D gene uncertain. V lost 2 bases, J lost 1 base, and 2 bases lay in between. This CDR3 comprises 12 residues. Germline V gives CDR1 KGHSH, CDR2 LQKENI. CDR3 in DNA: TGTGCCAGCTCACCAGAGAACACTGAAGCTTTCTTT. Residues: CASSPENTEAFF.

The chain combines TRBV5-1 with TRBJ2-1; no clear D. V was shortened by 0 bases and J by 1 base, with 8 bases between the two germline ends. Looked up from germline, CDR1 is SGHRS and CDR2 is YFSETQ. The CDR3 is 15 amino acids. The CDR3: CASSLGTRSYNEQFF. The CDR3, as DNA: TGCGCCAGCAGCTTGGGGACGAGGTCCTACAATGAGCAGTTCTTC.

The chain employs TRBV9 and TRBJ2-3; 7 bases line up with TRBD2. With V trimmed by 3 bases and J by 2 bases, 24 bases remained unmatched. CDR1 and CDR2 (germline): SGDLS, YYNGEE. The CDR3 contains 21 residues. This CDR3 is CASSAQWTSHEGQRYTDTQYF. In DNA form, the CDR3 reads TGTGCCAGCAGCGCCCAATGGACTAGTCACGAAGGGCAGCGGTACACAGATACGCAGTATTTT. Full variable domain (rest looked up from reference TRBV9 and TRBJ2-3): DSGVTQTPKHLITATGQRVTLRCSPRSGDLSVYWYQQSLDQGLQFLIQYYNGEERAKGNILERFSAQQFPDLHSELNLSSLELGDSALYFCASSAQWTSHEGQRYTDTQYFGPGTRLTVL.

J is TRBJ2-5 and V is TRBV25-1; D is unresolved. V lost 5 bases and J lost 5, with 6 bases in between. CDR1 MGHDK and CDR2 SYGVNS come from the germline V gene. The CDR3 totals 11 residues. Written as DNA, the CDR3 is TGTGCCAGCAGTAACAAGGAGACCCAGTACTTC. Amino acid sequence: CASSNKETQYF.

V and J are TRBV7-3 and TRBJ2-5, with D uncertain. CDR1 and CDR2 from the germline V gene are SGHTA and FQGTGA. This CDR3 comprises 13 residues. The V and J ends lost 0 bases and 3 bases respectively, with 5 bases between them. DNA of the CDR3: TGTGCCAGCAGCTTAACCCGTGAAGAGACCCAGTACTTC. Its translation is CASSLTREETQYF. The variable domain in full, with the rest retrieved from reference TRBV7-3 and TRBJ2-5, is GAGVSQTPSNKVTEKGKYVELRCDPISGHTALYWYRQSLGQGPEFLIYFQGTGAADDSGLPNDRFFAVRPEGSVSTLKIQRTERGDSAVYLCASSLTREETQYFGPGTRLLVL.

CDR3 protein: CASSLGHETQYF. CDR3 coding DNA: TGTGCCAGCAGCTTAGGCCACGAGACCCAGTACTTC. The chain combines TRBV11-2 with TRBJ2-5; D is ambiguous. The CDR3 loop spans 12 amino acids. In germline, CDR1 is SGHAT, CDR2 FQNNGV. With 1 base removed from V and 5 bases from J, the gap between germline ends came to 5 bases.

This chain connects TRBV5-4 to TRBJ2-7, with 7 bases that match TRBD1. Per germline, CDR1 SGHNT and CDR2 YYREEE (reference sequence). V lost 4 bases, J lost 0 bases, and 4 bases stayed unmatched. The CDR3 sequence is 14 residues long. In DNA form, the CDR3 reads TGTGCCAGCAGCCCCGGGACAGCCTCCTACGAGCAGTACTTC. Protein sequence: CASSPGTASYEQYF.

This clone was counted many times. The rearrangement links TRBV5-1 to TRBJ2-7; tentative D call: TRBD2 (5 bases). CDR1 SGHRS and CDR2 YFSETQ come from the germline V gene. This CDR3 region has 15 residues. Trimming shortened V by 0 bases and J by 6 bases, and 16 bases separated the two germline ends. The CDR3 nucleotides are TGCGCCAGCAGCTTGGCCCCCGGACTTGGCGGCGAGCAGTACTTC. Amino acids: CASSLAPGLGGEQYF.

Regarding this clone: The same CDR3 also results from other DNA sequences found in this sample. The V call is TRBV19, the J call TRBJ1-1, with a tentative D call TRBD1 (6 bases). Trimming removed 2 bases from V and 4 bases from J, with 8 bases in between. Germline assignment: CDR1 LNHDA and CDR2 SQIVND (reference sequence). The CDR3 consists of 13 residues. CDR3 bases: TGTGCCAGTAGTATACAGGGGAGCACTGAAGCTTTCTTT. This encodes CASSIQGSTEAFF.

To note about this clone: This sample includes further DNA sequences coding for the same CDR3. The J gene is TRBJ2-2, the V gene TRBV5-1; 7 nucleotides match TRBD2. The CDR3 sequence is 15 residues long. The germline V gene encodes CDR1 SGHRS and CDR2 YFSETQ. The V gene end was trimmed by 4 bases and the J gene end by 0 bases; junction bases not matched to a gene: 3. CDR3 region: CASSPGLSNTGELFF. In DNA, the CDR3 is TGCGCCAGCAGCCCGGGACTATCGAACACCGGGGAGCTGTTTTTT.

The rearrangement uses TRBV28 and TRBJ2-7; TRBD1 is a possible D gene (6 bases). The CDR3 has 14 residues. V lost 2 bases and J lost 3, with 11 bases in between. CDR1 is MDHEN and CDR2 is SYDVKM in the germline V gene. As DNA, the CDR3 is TGTGCCAGCAGTTTAATCCAGGGGCGCTACGAGCAGTACTTC. It translates to CASSLIQGRYEQYF. The variable domain in full, completed from reference TRBV28 and TRBJ2-7, reads DVKVTQSSRYLVKRTGEKVFLECVQDMDHENMFWYRQDPGLGLRLIYFSYDVKMKEKGDIPEGYSVSREKKERFSLILESASTNQTSMYLCASSLIQGRYEQYFGPGTRLTVT.

This rearrangement joins TRBV28 to TRBJ2-1; 7 positions agree with TRBD2. The CDR3 loop spans 14 amino acids. From germline, CDR1 is MDHEN and CDR2 SYDVKM. V was clipped by 6 bases and J by 1 base; unmatched bases: 3. CDR3 amino acids: CASRMGGSYNEQFF. The CDR3 nucleotides read TGTGCCAGCAGAATGGGGGGGTCCTACAATGAGCAGTTCTTC.

In this sample, this clone turned up a few times. The V and J genes are TRBV29-1 and TRBJ2-7, with no clear D. Germline V lookup: CDR1 SQVTM, CDR2 ANQGSEA. Trimming left V 4 bases short and J 2 bases short, with 6 bases between. This CDR3 comprises 11 residues. The CDR3 loop is CSVGITYEQYF. The CDR3, as DNA: TGCAGCGTTGGTATTACCTACGAGCAGTACTTC.

The chain combines TRBV2 with TRBJ2-3, with D unclear. The V gene lost 3 bases and the J gene lost 7 bases, with 8 bases spanning the gap. Germline V gene sequence: CDR1 SNHLY, CDR2 FYNNEI. CDR3 length equals 12 residues. For the CDR3, the DNA is TGTGCCAGCAGTGACCCACGAAATACGCAGTATTTT. Protein: CASSDPRNTQYF.

The CDR3 nucleotides read TGCGCCAGCAGCTTGGAAGGCTACCCGGGGGGTAATGAAAAACTGTTTTTT. Its protein is CASSLEGYPGGNEKLFF. The V and J genes are TRBV5-1 and TRBJ1-4; perhaps TRBD1 as D (5 bases). CDR1 is SGHRS, CDR2 YFSETQ, per germline. The CDR3 has 17 amino acids. V was pared by 0 bases and J by 4 bases, with 16 bases between. The variable domain in full, completed from reference TRBV5-1 and TRBJ1-4, reads KAGVTQTPRYLIKTRGQQVTLSCSPISGHRSVSWYQQTPGQGLQFLFEYFSETQRNKGNFPGRFSGRQFSNSRSEMNVSTLELGDSALYLCASSLEGYPGGNEKLFFGSGTQLSVL.

This chain links TRBV27 with TRBJ2-1, with 12 positions matching TRBD2. V lost 7 bases and J lost 9; bases outside the gene matches: 7. This CDR3 is built from 14 residues. CDR1 and CDR2 from the germline V gene are MNHEY and SMNVEV (reference sequence). CDR3 DNA sequence: TGTGCCAGCACCCTAGCGGGAGGGCCGGGTGAGCAGTTCTTC. Protein: CASTLAGGPGEQFF.

This clone appeared a few times. The rearrangement joins TRBV29-1 to TRBJ1-2; 7 bases agree with TRBD1. The CDR3 loop spans 16 amino acids. From germline, CDR1 is SQVTM and CDR2 ANQGSEA. The V segment lost 8 bases and the J segment 4 bases; nucleotides outside the gene matches: 19. CDR3 in amino acids: CSSVLRDSLGLYGYTF. The CDR3 coding sequence is TGCAGCTCTGTGTTGCGGGACAGCCTCGGCCTCTATGGCTACACCTTC.

A word on this clone: With a far larger clone one base away, a read error is the likely cause. The chain is built from TRBV4-2 and TRBJ2-7; 12 bases map to TRBD2. Germline CDR1 is LGHNA and CDR2 is YNFKEQ. The CDR3 sequence is 19 residues long. The CDR3 region has the DNA TGTGACAGCAGCCAGGAAGGGACTAGCGGGCGAAACCTAGTCTACGAGCAGTACTTC. Protein sequence: CDSSQEGTSGRNLVYEQYF.

The chain carries TRBV7-3 and TRBJ2-3; possible D gene TRBD2, 6 bases. This CDR3 is 14 amino acids long. Germline CDR1 and CDR2: SGHTA and FQGTGA. Trimming pared 6 bases from V and 3 bases from J, leaving 13 bases between. In nucleotides, the CDR3 is TGTGCCAGCAGTCCGGGACTCCAGACAGATACGCAGTATTTT. Translated: CASSPGLQTDTQYF.

The chain combines TRBV29-1 with TRBJ2-1; 14 bases fit TRBD2. Unmatched junction bases numbered 7, after V lost 4 bases and J lost 8 bases. This CDR3 is built from 15 residues. Germline-derived CDR1 and CDR2 are SQVTM and ANQGSEA. The chain's CDR3 is CSVGGTSGSPDEQFF. In DNA form, the CDR3 reads TGCAGCGTTGGTGGGACTAGCGGGAGTCCTGATGAGCAGTTCTTC.

This clone was counted a single time. The identical CDR3 is also encoded by other nucleotide sequences in the sample. This chain connects TRBV19 to TRBJ2-6; D gene unclear. The CDR3 consists of 13 residues. CDR1 is LNHDA and CDR2 is SQIVND in the germline V gene (reference sequence). V gave up 2 bases and J gave up 4 bases, with 3 bases separating them. This CDR3 is CASSITGANVLTF. The CDR3 bases are TGTGCCAGTAGTATAACGGGGGCCAACGTCCTGACTTTC. The full variable domain, its missing parts supplied by reference TRBV19 and TRBJ2-6, is DGGITQSPKYLFRKEGQNVTLSCEQNLNHDAMYWYRQDPGQGLRLIYYSQIVNDFQKGDIAEGYSVSREKKESFPLTVTSAQKNPTAFYLCASSITGANVLTFGAGSRLTVL.

Turning to this clone: A clone one base away is much larger, so this may be a read error. CDR3 amino acids: CATEGGAGVGINTQYF. Written as DNA, the CDR3 is TGTGCCACCGAGGGCGGGGCGGGAGTGGGGATCAATACGCAGTATTTT. The V call is TRBV15, the J call TRBJ2-3, with 7 bases identical to TRBD2. The CDR3 covers 16 residues. Trimming took 8 bases from V and 7 from J; bases not matched to a gene: 18. The germline V gene has CDR1 LNHNV and CDR2 YYDKDF (reference sequence).

This chain links TRBV18 with TRBJ2-1; 7 positions agree with TRBD1. There are 12 residues in the CDR3. The ends lost 5 bases at V and 9 bases at J; junction bases unmatched: 4. Germline CDR1 and CDR2: KGHSH and LQKENI. CDR3 sequence (DNA): TGTGCCAGCTCATCGACAGGGAGTGAGCAGTTCTTC. Amino acids: CASSSTGSEQFF.

The chain combines TRBV5-1 with TRBJ2-5; a possible D gene is TRBD2 (6 bases). V was shortened by 2 bases and J by 5 bases, with 10 bases between the two germline ends. The germline V gene has CDR1 SGHRS and CDR2 YFSETQ. The CDR3 is made up of 13 amino acids. The CDR3 loop is CASSFTREETQYF. The DNA for the CDR3 is TGCGCCAGCAGCTTCACCCGGGAGGAGACCCAGTACTTC.